This entry lists 4 T cell receptor beta chains sequenced from one sample in a study of PD-L1 blockade in urothelial cancer. As to time point: peripheral blood 6 weeks after treatment start. Produced via immunoSEQ multiplex PCR; TCRdb's table is partial and in-frame only. Of around 66,000 clones listed, 88% are singletons. Sequences were derived from PBMCs, sampled around atezolizumab (anti-PD-L1) treatment. The receptors here all came from a man aged 60 to 75 with urothelial cancer.

This sequence joins TRBV5-1 and TRBJ2-1; maybe TRBD1 (6 bases). Trimming removed 0 bases at V and 9 bases at J, with 13 bases between. Germline V gene data show CDR1 as SGHRS and CDR2 as YFSETQ. The CDR3 is made up of 14 amino acids. CDR3 sequence reads: CASSLGGGFGEQFF. The CDR3, as DNA: TGCGCCAGCAGCTTGGGAGGGGGATTCGGTGAGCAGTTCTTC.

The chain combines TRBV27 with TRBJ2-7, with 8 bases aligning to TRBD2. This CDR3 is built from 14 residues. Unmatched junction bases numbered 5, after V lost 2 bases and J lost 5 bases. Germline values: CDR1 MNHEY, CDR2 SMNVEV (reference sequence). CDR3 amino acids: CASSLTGTRDEQYF. The DNA of the CDR3 is TGTGCCAGCAGTTTAACCGGGACTAGAGACGAGCAGTACTTC.

The rearrangement uses TRBV4-1 and TRBJ2-2; no reliable D call. The CDR3 is 12 amino acids. Germline V CDR1 and CDR2: MGHRA, YSYEKL. The germline V and J ends were trimmed by 4 bases and 3 bases, with 3 bases remaining between them. CDR3 in DNA: TGCGCCAGCAGCCCCTACACCGGGGAGCTGTTTTTT. This translates into CASSPYTGELFF.

The chain carries TRBV7-3 and TRBJ2-1, with D perhaps matching TRBD1 (7 bases). Per germline, CDR1 SGHTA and CDR2 FQGTGA. The V end was cut by 5 bases, the J end by 7 bases, with 9 bases between. The CDR3 runs 12 residues. The CDR3: CASSPGGNEQFF. DNA for the CDR3: TGTGCCAGCAGCCCAGGGGGGAATGAGCAGTTCTTC.